This T cell receptor beta chain is from a study of blood T cells in healthy people across ages. This clonotype was seen just once. From germline, CDR1 is MGHRA and CDR2 YSYEKL. This CDR3 has 15 amino acids. Trimming took off 0 bases at V and 2 bases at J, with 11 bases between the two ends. A minimum of 6 million PBMCs was isolated per sample. Each sample provided at least 6 micrograms of extracted total RNA. It was with a sample-barcoded 5' primer and a J-beta primer mix that a second PCR of roughly 6 to 12 cycles was run. Each cDNA molecule was tagged by a template-switch adaptor that had 12 random nucleotides. TCRdb re-analysed the 5' RACE reads in MiXCR, keeping a single row per CDR3 protein. The repertoire holds roughly 800,000 distinct CDR3 sequences, with just under 25% as singletons. The same sample was also studied in work on T cells of mothers and their children.

The receptor comes from a boy aged 5 to 17 in good health. The J gene is TRBJ2-7, the V gene TRBV4-1, with D tentatively TRBD2 (5 bases). Sequencing was done on a sample of blood. The CDR3 DNA follows: TGCGCCAGCAGCCAAGAAGGGAGAGCTACCTACGAGCAGTACTTC. This sequence encodes CASSQEGRATYEQYF.